This is a list of T cell receptor beta chains from one sample in a study of shared clonotypes between healthy human individuals. The protocol was immunoSEQ multiplex PCR, while the TCRdb copy is restricted to in-frame clones and leaves out a portion. This sample carries roughly 2.5 million clones, roughly nine tenths of them seen once, and the ten largest clones take about 0.13%. Material: naive CD4+ T cells sorted from blood. The receptors here all came from a man in his late teens or twenties in good health. Each CDR3 is given with its conserved first and last residue. Each record gives: J gene, V gene, D gene, clone size, CDR3 DNA, CDR3 protein. The D gene is left open where the match is weak. Where a row states a size, it is once, few, many or the class of an expanded clone; other rows omit it.

TRBJ1-3,TRBV4-1,NA,NA,TGCGCCAGCCAACTTCGCGGGCAGGGGAGAGGAAACACCATATATTTT,CASQLRGQGRGNTIYF
TRBJ1-5,TRBV19,TRBD1,NA,TGTGCCAGTAGCTCCGGGACAGGGGGCAGACAGCCCCAGCATTTT,CASSSGTGGRQPQHF
TRBJ2-7,TRBV5-1,TRBD1,NA,TGCGCCAGCAGCTTGGGGACAGGGGGTTACGAGCAGTACTTC,CASSLGTGGYEQYF
TRBJ1-4,TRBV30,TRBD1,NA,TGTGCCTGGAGTGCGGGACAGGGAGGTGAAAAACTGTTTTTT,CAWSAGQGGEKLFF
TRBJ1-6,TRBV5-1,NA,NA,TGCGCCAGCAGCCGCCCCGACAGTAATTCACCCCTCCACTTT,CASSRPDSNSPLHF
TRBJ2-1,TRBV11-3,TRBD2,NA,TGTGCCAGCAGCTCTAGCTCGGGACTAGCGAGGAATGAGCAGTTCTTC,CASSSSSGLARNEQFF
TRBJ1-2,TRBV30,TRBD1,NA,TGTGCCTGGACTAGGTTTGGGACAGGGGACTATGGCTACACCTTC,CAWTRFGTGDYGYTF
TRBJ2-7,TRBV7-2,TRBD2,NA,TGTGCCAGCAGCTTCGGCGGGAGTAGGTACGAGCAGTACTTC,CASSFGGSRYEQYF
TRBJ2-3,TRBV4-3,NA,once,TGCGCCAGCAGCCAAGTACAGGCCCCCACAGATACGCAGTATTTT,CASSQVQAPTDTQYF
TRBJ2-3,TRBV29-1,NA,NA,TGCAGCGAGGGTAGAAATGCGGGCGAAGGTACAGATACGCAGTATTTT,CSEGRNAGEGTDTQYF
TRBJ2-7,TRBV11-2,NA,NA,TGTGCCAGCAGCTCCTACACCACCCCCTACGAGCAGTACTTC,CASSSYTTPYEQYF
TRBJ1-3,TRBV28,NA,NA,TGTGCCACCCAGGCGCCAGGTGGAAACACCATATATTTT,CATQAPGGNTIYF
TRBJ2-7,TRBV9,TRBD1,NA,TGTGCCAGCAGCGACGGGACCTTACAGGGGCGGGAGCAGTACTTC,CASSDGTLQGREQYF
TRBJ2-1,TRBV2,TRBD2,NA,TGTGCCAGAACCGGACTAGCGCGTCCAAACAATGAGCAGTTCTTC,CARTGLARPNNEQFF
TRBJ1-6,TRBV7-2,NA,NA,TGTGCCAGCAGCGCAGGGCGTGTGGGCTCCTATAATTCACCCCTCCACTTT,CASSAGRVGSYNSPLHF
TRBJ2-3,TRBV20-1,NA,NA,TGCAGCTCGTCCATCACAGATACGCAGTATTTT,CSSSITDTQYF
TRBJ2-1,TRBV6-6,NA,NA,TGTGCCAGCAGCCGGACGCGCCACAATGAGCAGTTCTTC,CASSRTRHNEQFF
TRBJ2-5,TRBV6-1,NA,NA,TGTGCCAGCAGTGAATACGGGGCCTTCCAAGAGACCCAGTACTTC,CASSEYGAFQETQYF
TRBJ2-2,TRBV18,NA,NA,TGTGCCAGCTCACCTTTCCAGCAGGGAGCGAACACCGGGGAGCTGTTTTTT,CASSPFQQGANTGELFF
TRBJ2-5,TRBV6-1,NA,NA,TGTGCCAGCAGTGAATACGGGGGGCAGACCCAGTACTTC,CASSEYGGQTQYF
TRBJ1-2,TRBV6-6,NA,NA,TGTGCCAGCAGCCCCCCTAACGATGGAAGGAGGCATGGCTACACCTTC,CASSPPNDGRRHGYTF
TRBJ2-1,TRBV13,TRBD2,NA,TGTGCCAGCAGCTTAGAGTGGAGGACTAGCGGGAGGAGTTACAATGAGCAGTTCTTC,CASSLEWRTSGRSYNEQFF
TRBJ2-1,TRBV11-2,TRBD2,NA,TGTGCCAGCAGCTTTACTAGCGGCAGGTACAATGAGCAGTTCTTC,CASSFTSGRYNEQFF
TRBJ2-2,TRBV15,NA,NA,TGTGCCACCAGCAGAGGTGACACCGGGGAGCTGTTTTTT,CATSRGDTGELFF
TRBJ2-3,TRBV9,TRBD2,NA,TGTGCCAGCAGCGTAGAACTAGCGCCAGATACGCAGTATTTT,CASSVELAPDTQYF
TRBJ1-1,TRBV6-1,TRBD1,NA,TGTGCCAGCAGTTCGCAGGGGGTCACTGAAGCTTTCTTT,CASSSQGVTEAFF
TRBJ1-1,TRBV11-2,NA,NA,TGTGCCAGCAGCTTAGGAGTGGGGGTCACTGAAGCTTTCTTT,CASSLGVGVTEAFF
TRBJ1-2,TRBV6-4,NA,NA,TGTGCCAGCAGTGACTCGTTTGGCTATGGCTACACCTTC,CASSDSFGYGYTF
TRBJ2-7,TRBV23-1,NA,once,TGCGCCAGCAGTCAATCGATGCGGCAGGACATCTCCTACGAGCAGTACTTC,CASSQSMRQDISYEQYF
TRBJ2-2,TRBV25-1,NA,NA,TGTGCCAGCAGTATGTGGGACACCGGGGAGCTGTTTTTT,CASSMWDTGELFF
TRBJ1-6,TRBV5-6,TRBD1,NA,TGTGCCAGCAGCTTGAAGACAGGGACGAGCTCCTATAATTCACCCCTCCACTTT,CASSLKTGTSSYNSPLHF
TRBJ2-3,TRBV12-5,NA,NA,TGTGCTAGTGGTATCGGGTACACAGATACGCAGTATTTT,CASGIGYTDTQYF
TRBJ1-2,TRBV5-5,NA,NA,TGTGCCAGCAGCTTGGGGGGGATCTATGGCTACACCTTC,CASSLGGIYGYTF
TRBJ2-1,TRBV2,TRBD2,NA,TGTGCCAGCAAGCGGGGGGGCTACAATGAGCAGTTCTTC,CASKRGGYNEQFF
TRBJ2-3,TRBV11-2,NA,NA,TGTGCCAGCAGCTTAAGGGGTAGTACAGATACGCAGTATTTT,CASSLRGSTDTQYF
TRBJ1-5,TRBV6-1,NA,once,TGTGCCAGCGGTACAGGGCGGATCAATCAGCCCCAGCATTTT,CASGTGRINQPQHF
TRBJ1-2,TRBV7-8,TRBD1,NA,TGTGCCAGCAGCCGCGACAGGGCTGGCTACACCTTC,CASSRDRAGYTF
TRBJ2-7,TRBV11-2,TRBD1,NA,TGTGCCAGCAGCTCCAGGGACAGGGTGGGCGAGCAGTACTTC,CASSSRDRVGEQYF
TRBJ1-5,TRBV5-4,NA,NA,TGTGCCAGCAGCTTGGGAGGGTCAGACAATCAGCCCCAGCATTTT,CASSLGGSDNQPQHF
TRBJ2-2,TRBV10-3,NA,NA,TGTGCCATCAGTGACCCCCGAGATGCCGGGGAGCTGTTTTTT,CAISDPRDAGELFF
TRBJ2-7,TRBV10-3,NA,NA,TGTGCCATCAGTGAGTCTCGGCAGGGATTCCACGAGCAGTACTTC,CAISESRQGFHEQYF
TRBJ2-1,TRBV5-1,TRBD2,NA,TGCGCCAGCACCCGACTAGCGGGCTTGAATGAGCAGTTCTTC,CASTRLAGLNEQFF
TRBJ1-2,TRBV29-1,NA,once,TGCAGCGCGGCCGCGGGCAGCGGCTTTAACTATGGCTACACCTTC,CSAAAGSGFNYGYTF
TRBJ2-7,TRBV29-1,NA,NA,TGCAGCGTTGTAGTCGGGATCCACTCCTACGAGCAGTACTTC,CSVVVGIHSYEQYF
TRBJ1-5,TRBV28,TRBD1,NA,TGTGCCAGCAGTCCGTGGACAGGGGGGAGCAATCAGCCCCAGCATTTT,CASSPWTGGSNQPQHF
TRBJ2-2,TRBV9,NA,NA,TGTGCCAGCAGCGTAGTGGCCGGGGAGCTGTTTTTT,CASSVVAGELFF
TRBJ2-7,TRBV4-1,NA,NA,TGCGCCAGCAGCCAAGTCTTAAGCTACGAGCAGTACTTC,CASSQVLSYEQYF
TRBJ2-2,TRBV2,NA,NA,TGTGCCAGCAGGGACCAGGGGCGTTCGACCGGGGAGCTGTTTTTT,CASRDQGRSTGELFF
TRBJ1-2,TRBV5-4,NA,NA,TGTGCCAGCAGCTTGGGTGGCAGTGGCTACACCTTC,CASSLGGSGYTF
TRBJ1-3,TRBV6-6,NA,NA,TGTGCCAGCAGTTACGCAGTGAGCTCTGGAAACACCATATATTTT,CASSYAVSSGNTIYF
TRBJ2-5,TRBV7-2,NA,once,TGTGCCAGCAGCTTACCCTGGACGTCTCAAGAGACCCAGTACTTC,CASSLPWTSQETQYF
TRBJ1-4,TRBV7-9,NA,NA,TGTGCCAGCAGCCATGGGGCACTTACATTGACTAATGAAAAACTGTTTTTT,CASSHGALTLTNEKLFF
TRBJ2-1,TRBV2,TRBD2,NA,TGTGCCAGCAGTGATGCTAGCGGGCGGTACAATGAGCAGTTCTTC,CASSDASGRYNEQFF
TRBJ1-1,TRBV7-9,NA,NA,TGTGCCAGCAGCTTAAATACTGAAGCTTTCTTT,CASSLNTEAFF